This passage covers 32 T cell receptor beta chains from one sample sequenced in a study of blood T cell repertoires in COVID-19. Clones were read by immunoSEQ multiplex PCR, and TCRdb kept only the in-frame ones, dropping some. The top ten hold 30% to 35% of the sample, which has around 40,000 clones, 60% to 85% seen once. Source material: peripheral blood. The source of these receptors is a woman of 80 years or more with acute or convalescent COVID-19.

The count of this clone is one. The chain has TRBV3-1 (or the pseudogene TRBV3-2) and TRBJ1-2, with a weak D call TRBD1 (6 bases). This CDR3 contains 12 residues. V shed 8 bases and J shed 8 bases, with 15 bases lying between them. Germline V gene data show CDR1 as LGHDT and CDR2 as YNNKEL (reference sequence). In nucleotides, the CDR3 is TGTGCCAGCCTGGGGGCAGGAGGCGGCTACACCTTC. Translation gives CASLGAGGGYTF.

The V call is TRBV9, the J call TRBJ1-1, with a weak D call TRBD1 (5 bases). V lost 4 bases and J lost 0, with 13 bases in between. Per the germline V gene, CDR1 is SGDLS and CDR2 is YYNGEE. This CDR3 has 15 amino acids. The CDR3 loop reads CASSPRQWVNTEAFF. CDR3 DNA sequence: TGTGCCAGCAGCCCGCGACAGTGGGTGAACACTGAAGCTTTCTTT.

This clone was recorded once. The chain couples TRBV3-1 (or the pseudogene TRBV3-2) to TRBJ1-1; the match to TRBD1 covers 7 bases. CDR3 length equals 14 residues. Unmatched junction bases numbered 5, after V lost 3 bases and J lost 4 bases. Germline loops: CDR1 LGHDT, CDR2 YNNKEL (reference sequence). The CDR3 DNA is TGTGCCAGCAGCCACCGACAGGGCGGCACTGAAGCTTTCTTT. This codes for CASSHRQGGTEAFF.

This chain joins TRBV11-2 and TRBJ1-3; D possibly corresponds to TRBD1 (6 bases). The CDR3 extends over 14 amino acids. Looked up from germline, CDR1 is SGHAT and CDR2 is FQNNGV. Trimming took 2 bases from V and 4 from J, leaving 9 bases between them. DNA of the CDR3: TGTGCCAGCAGCTTAACAGGGCTCGGAAACACCATATATTTT. Translation gives CASSLTGLGNTIYF.

This clone was seen a single time. CDR3 DNA sequence: TGTGCCAGCAGCGATAGCGGAACCACAGATACGCAGTATTTT. The encoded protein is CASSDSGTTDTQYF. V gene TRBV9 combines with J gene TRBJ2-3; a weak D match, TRBD2 (6 bases). Between the trimmed V and J ends, which lost 3 bases and 2 bases, there was a span of 10 bases. There are 14 residues in the CDR3. CDR1 is SGDLS, CDR2 YYNGEE, per germline. The whole variable domain, remainder taken from reference TRBV9 and TRBJ2-3, is DSGVTQTPKHLITATGQRVTLRCSPRSGDLSVYWYQQSLDQGLQFLIQYYNGEERAKGNILERFSAQQFPDLHSELNLSSLELGDSALYFCASSDSGTTDTQYFGPGTRLTVL.

The V call is TRBV10-2, the J call TRBJ1-2; the match to TRBD1 covers 7 bases. The V and J ends lost 6 bases and 7 bases, in that order; junction bases with no gene match: 8. CDR3 length equals 13 residues. Germline V gene sequence: CDR1 WSHSY, CDR2 SAAADI. CDR3 protein: CASRDLQGFGYTF. In DNA, the CDR3 is TGCGCCAGCAGGGATTTACAGGGGTTTGGCTACACCTTC.

The CDR3 nucleotides read TGCGCCAGCAGCCCGGGACTAGCGGGTGAGGGAGAGCAGTTCTTC. Its translation is CASSPGLAGEGEQFF. This chain links TRBV5-1 with TRBJ2-1; 12 bases match TRBD2. Unmatched junction bases numbered 9, after V lost 4 bases and J lost 10 bases. The CDR3 runs to 15 residues. CDR1 SGHRS and CDR2 YFSETQ come from the germline V gene.

This chain links TRBV12-5 with TRBJ1-1, with D tentatively TRBD1 (6 bases). The V and J ends lost 5 bases and 4 bases respectively, with 8 bases between them. CDR1 is LGHNT and CDR2 is FRNRAP in the germline V gene. The CDR3 consists of 12 residues. The CDR3 coding sequence is TGTGCTAGTGGTAGGGGGGGCACTGAAGCTTTCTTT. Residues: CASGRGGTEAFF.

The chain is built from TRBV14 and TRBJ2-3, with D tentatively TRBD2 (6 bases). The CDR3 loop spans 15 amino acids. V was cut by 0 bases and J by 2 bases, with 9 bases left in between. Germline CDR1 SGHDN, CDR2 FVKESK. The CDR3 loop is CASSQDQDYTDTQYF. CDR3 coding DNA: TGTGCCAGCAGCCAAGATCAGGACTACACAGATACGCAGTATTTT.

This chain joins TRBV5-6 and TRBJ2-4; TRBD1 is a possible D gene (6 bases). V shed 4 bases and J shed 2 bases, with 10 bases lying between them. Germline CDR1 and CDR2: SGHDT and YYEEEE. The CDR3 is made up of 14 amino acids. CDR3 bases: TGTGCCAGCAGCCTACAGGGAACCAAAAACATTCAGTACTTC. Its protein is CASSLQGTKNIQYF.

This sequence joins TRBV15 and TRBJ2-5, with D unclear. The CDR3 sequence is 15 residues long. Germline values: CDR1 LNHNV, CDR2 YYDKDF (reference sequence). V shed 1 base and J shed 4 bases, with 13 bases lying between them. The CDR3 DNA is TGTGCCACCAGCAGAGCAGGATCGGCGCGAGAGACCCAGTACTTC. Its protein is CATSRAGSARETQYF. Together with reference TRBV15 and TRBJ2-5, the CDR3 gives the full variable domain: DAMVIQNPRYQVTQFGKPVTLSCSQTLNHNVMYWYQQKSSQAPKLLFHYYDKDFNNEADTPDNFQSRRPNTSFCFLDIRSPGLGDTAMYLCATSRAGSARETQYFGPGTRLLVL.

This clone was counted a few times. The CDR3 protein is CASSLASGLAGPFSYNEQFF. The DNA of the CDR3 is TGTGCCAGCAGCTTAGCTTCGGGACTAGCGGGACCATTCTCCTACAATGAGCAGTTCTTC. The gene calls are TRBV7-2 and TRBJ2-1, with TRBD2 matching 13 bases. The CDR3 extends over 20 amino acids. Germline CDR1 SGHTA, CDR2 FQGNSA. The J segment lost 0 bases and the V segment lost 0 bases, leaving 8 bases of the junction unmatched.

The rearrangement joins TRBV27 to TRBJ2-3; 8 nucleotides match TRBD2. Germline V CDR1 and CDR2: MNHEY, SMNVEV (reference sequence). CDR3 size: 14 residues. V was pared by 8 bases and J by 3 bases, with 7 bases of the junction left unmatched. CDR3: CASGVAGPTDTQYF. The CDR3 DNA is TGTGCCAGCGGGGTAGCGGGACCTACAGATACGCAGTATTTT.

This rearrangement joins TRBV20-1 to TRBJ2-5; D is ambiguous. Trimming removed 5 bases from V and 5 bases from J, with 9 bases in between. CDR1 DFQATT and CDR2 SNEGSKA come from the germline V gene (reference sequence). This CDR3 has 11 residues. The CDR3 here is CSARSLETQYF. CDR3 nucleotides: TGCAGTGCTCGCAGTTTGGAGACCCAGTACTTC.

The J gene is TRBJ1-5, the V gene TRBV5-4; unclear D gene. This CDR3 spans 13 amino acids. Trimming pared 0 bases from V and 9 bases from J, leaving 10 bases between. Germline V gene sequence: CDR1 SGHNT, CDR2 YYREEE (reference sequence). The CDR3 DNA follows: TGTGCCAGCAGCTTGGATTCTCTTCCGCCCCAGCATTTT. Protein: CASSLDSLPPQHF.

This chain uses TRBV3-1 (or the pseudogene TRBV3-2) with TRBJ2-7; possibly TRBD1 for D (6 bases). Germline V CDR1 and CDR2: LGHDT, YNNKEL (reference sequence). The V gene lost 4 bases and the J gene lost 4 bases, with 11 bases spanning the gap. The CDR3 covers 13 residues. The CDR3 DNA follows: TGTGCCAGCAGCCCACAGGGTACTTACGAGCAGTACTTC. It is translated as CASSPQGTYEQYF.

V usage is TRBV18 and J usage is TRBJ2-4; 13 bases are shared with TRBD2. Germline trimming cut 6 bases from V and 5 bases from J; bases unmatched to any gene: 7. The CDR3 contains 16 residues. Per the germline V gene, CDR1 is KGHSH and CDR2 is LQKENI. This CDR3 is CASSRTSGSLENIQYF. The CDR3 DNA sequence: TGTGCCAGCTCGCGGACTAGCGGGAGTCTAGAAAACATTCAGTACTTC.

V is TRBV19 and J is TRBJ2-1, with 10 bases fitting TRBD2. This CDR3 spans 15 amino acids. Germline V gene lookup returns CDR1 LNHDA and CDR2 SQIVND (reference sequence). Trimming took 5 bases from V and 2 from J; bases not matched to a gene: 3. The CDR3 region is CASSQAGGTYNEQFF. The CDR3 coding sequence is TGTGCCAGTAGTCAAGCGGGAGGGACCTACAATGAGCAGTTCTTC.

J is TRBJ1-5 and V is TRBV7-7; tentatively, D is TRBD1 (5 bases). With 4 bases removed from V and 8 bases from J, the gap between germline ends came to 12 bases. Per the germline V gene, CDR1 is SSHAT and CDR2 is FNYEAQ (reference sequence). The CDR3 sequence is 13 residues long. This chain's CDR3 is CASSWSPGEPQHF. CDR3 coding DNA: TGTGCCAGCAGCTGGTCACCGGGGGAGCCCCAGCATTTT.

This clone was seen a single time. The chain employs TRBV18 and TRBJ2-7, with 7 bases that match TRBD2. The CDR3 is made up of 15 amino acids. Looked up from germline, CDR1 is KGHSH and CDR2 is LQKENI. V trimming: 3 bases; J trimming: 7 bases; junction bases outside the gene matches: 12. The CDR3 loop reads CASSPSRGSAGEQYF. For the CDR3, the DNA is TGTGCCAGCTCACCCTCGCGGGGATCAGCGGGGGAGCAGTACTTC.

The CDR3 DNA sequence: TGTGCCAGCAGCTTATCCCCCTTTAGCGGGAGGGGGGATACGCAGTATTTT. This codes for CASSLSPFSGRGDTQYF. This sequence joins TRBV7-2 and TRBJ2-3; TRBD2 agrees at 11 bases. The V gene end was trimmed by 2 bases and the J gene end by 6 bases; junction bases not matched to a gene: 10. CDR3 length: 17 amino acids. Germline V CDR1 and CDR2: SGHTA, FQGNSA.

V is TRBV10-3 and J is TRBJ2-7, with TRBD2 identical over 9 bases. J gave up 6 bases and V 10 bases, and 7 bases lay outside the gene matches. The CDR3 loop spans 12 amino acids. Germline CDR1 and CDR2: ENHRY and SYGVKD. CDR3 region: CATGGAGGEQYF. CDR3 coding DNA: TGTGCCACCGGCGGAGCGGGAGGCGAGCAGTACTTC.

The chain has TRBV10-2 and TRBJ1-5, with 12 bases matching TRBD1. J gave up 0 bases and V 5 bases, and 8 bases lay outside the gene matches. Germline V gene lookup returns CDR1 WSHSY and CDR2 SAAADI. The CDR3 is made up of 18 amino acids. This CDR3 is CASSKGQGARVSNQPQHF. CDR3 nucleotides: TGCGCCAGCAGTAAGGGACAGGGGGCTCGGGTTAGCAATCAGCCCCAGCATTTT.

The J gene is TRBJ1-2, the V gene TRBV18, with 10 bases that match TRBD1. CDR1 is KGHSH, CDR2 LQKENI, per germline. The CDR3 totals 15 residues. V lost 8 bases and J lost 6; bases outside the gene matches: 12. The CDR3 region has the DNA TGTGCCAGCGCCGCCGTCGGGACAGGGGAAAATGGCTACACCTTC. Translating it yields CASAAVGTGENGYTF.

V usage is TRBV11-2 and J usage is TRBJ2-3; 9 bases are shared with TRBD2. Germline V CDR1 and CDR2: SGHAT, FQNNGV. V gave up 2 bases and J gave up 9 bases; unmatched junction bases: 0. The CDR3 consists of 12 residues. This CDR3 is CASSLLAGTQYF. Here the CDR3 DNA reads TGTGCCAGCAGCTTACTAGCGGGGACGCAGTATTTT.

This chain uses TRBV30 with TRBJ2-2, with 7 bases fitting TRBD1. The germline gives CDR1 GTSNPN, CDR2 SVGIG (reference sequence). This CDR3 comprises 12 residues. V gave up 3 bases and J gave up 6 bases; unmatched junction bases: 1. In DNA, the CDR3 is TGTGCCTGGAGACAGGGGCCCGGGGAGCTGTTTTTT. Protein sequence: CAWRQGPGELFF.

This sequence joins TRBV19 and TRBJ1-4; D might be TRBD1 (6 bases). Deletions cut 6 bases from V and 7 bases from J, with 18 bases between. The CDR3 is made up of 15 amino acids. Germline V gene lookup returns CDR1 LNHDA and CDR2 SQIVND (reference sequence). The CDR3 coding sequence is TGTGCCAGTAGACAGGACAGCCTCGGTGGTGAAAAACTGTTTTTT. It yields the protein CASRQDSLGGEKLFF.

The V gene is TRBV9, the J gene TRBJ2-7; D gene ambiguous. With 3 bases removed from V and 2 bases from J, the gap between germline ends came to 12 bases. This CDR3 has 14 residues. Germline CDR1 SGDLS, CDR2 YYNGEE. The DNA for the CDR3 is TGTGCCAGCAGCGAGGCGGCCGGAACCTACGAGCAGTACTTC. The encoded protein is CASSEAAGTYEQYF. Full variable domain (outside the CDR3, taken from reference TRBV9 and TRBJ2-7): DSGVTQTPKHLITATGQRVTLRCSPRSGDLSVYWYQQSLDQGLQFLIQYYNGEERAKGNILERFSAQQFPDLHSELNLSSLELGDSALYFCASSEAAGTYEQYFGPGTRLTVT.

The chain uses TRBV6-6 and TRBJ1-5, with 7 bases fitting TRBD1. The trim removed 3 bases at V and 0 bases at J, leaving 5 bases unmatched. The V gene's germline CDR1 is MNHNY and CDR2 SVGAGI (reference sequence). CDR3 length: 16 residues. The CDR3 sequence: CASSYRDSYSNQPQHF. CDR3 DNA: TGTGCCAGCAGTTATAGGGACAGCTATAGCAATCAGCCCCAGCATTTT.

The chain is built from TRBV13 and TRBJ2-7, with D perhaps TRBD2 (6 bases). CDR3 length: 14 amino acids. CDR1 is PRHDT and CDR2 is FYEKMQ in the germline V gene (reference sequence). The V and J ends lost 4 bases and 2 bases respectively, with 12 bases between them. CDR3 coding DNA: TGTGCCAGCAGCTCGAGCGGGCCAACCTACGAGCAGTACTTC. This gives the protein CASSSSGPTYEQYF.

The chain is built from TRBV5-1 and TRBJ1-3; 11 bases are shared with TRBD1. After removal of 0 bases from V and 7 bases from J, the junction contained 3 bases not matched to a gene. The CDR3 covers 15 residues. In germline, CDR1 is SGHRS, CDR2 YFSETQ. As DNA, the CDR3 is TGCGCCAGCAGCTTGGGGACAGGGGGCTGGAACACCATATATTTT. Translated, it gives CASSLGTGGWNTIYF.

The rearrangement links TRBV3-1 (or the pseudogene TRBV3-2) to TRBJ2-1; a weak D match, TRBD2 (5 bases). Germline CDR1 reads LGHDT; CDR2 reads YNNKEL (reference sequence). Between the trimmed V and J ends, which lost 1 base and 8 bases, there was a span of 12 bases. The CDR3 runs 14 residues. This CDR3 is CASSQGRGRDEQFF. DNA of the CDR3: TGTGCCAGCAGCCAAGGCCGGGGAAGGGATGAGCAGTTCTTC.